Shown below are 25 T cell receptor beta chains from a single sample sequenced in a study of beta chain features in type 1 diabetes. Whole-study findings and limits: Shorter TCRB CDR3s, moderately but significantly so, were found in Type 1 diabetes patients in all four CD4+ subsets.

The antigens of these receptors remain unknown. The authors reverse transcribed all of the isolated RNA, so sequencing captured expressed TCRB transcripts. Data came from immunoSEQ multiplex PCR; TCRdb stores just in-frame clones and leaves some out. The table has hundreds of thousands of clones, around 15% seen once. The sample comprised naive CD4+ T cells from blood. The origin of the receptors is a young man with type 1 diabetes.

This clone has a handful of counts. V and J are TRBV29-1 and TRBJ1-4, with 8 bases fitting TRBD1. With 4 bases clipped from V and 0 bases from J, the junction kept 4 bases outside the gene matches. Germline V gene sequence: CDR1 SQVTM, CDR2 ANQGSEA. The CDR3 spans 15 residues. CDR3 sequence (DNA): TGCAGCGTTGCGACAGGGGTCGCAACTAATGAAAAACTGTTTTTT. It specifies CSVATGVATNEKLFF. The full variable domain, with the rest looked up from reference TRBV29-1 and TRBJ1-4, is SAVISQKPSRDICQRGTSLTIQCQVDSQVTMMFWYRQQPGQSLTLIATANQGSEATYESGFVIDKFPISRPNLTFSTLTVSNMSPEDSSIYLCSVATGVATNEKLFFGSGTQLSVL.

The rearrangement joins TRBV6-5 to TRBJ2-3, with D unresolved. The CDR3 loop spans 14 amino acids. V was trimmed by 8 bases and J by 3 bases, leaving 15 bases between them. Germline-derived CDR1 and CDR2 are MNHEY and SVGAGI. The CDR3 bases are TGTGCCAGCCGCAATCCACAAGGAACAGATACGCAGTATTTT. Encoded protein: CASRNPQGTDTQYF.

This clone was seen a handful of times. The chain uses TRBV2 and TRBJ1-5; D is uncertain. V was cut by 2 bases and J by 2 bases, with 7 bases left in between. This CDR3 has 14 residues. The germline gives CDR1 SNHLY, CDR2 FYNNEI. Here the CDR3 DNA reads TGTGCCAGCAGTGAAACAGAGGGCAATCAGCCCCAGCATTTT. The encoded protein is CASSETEGNQPQHF.

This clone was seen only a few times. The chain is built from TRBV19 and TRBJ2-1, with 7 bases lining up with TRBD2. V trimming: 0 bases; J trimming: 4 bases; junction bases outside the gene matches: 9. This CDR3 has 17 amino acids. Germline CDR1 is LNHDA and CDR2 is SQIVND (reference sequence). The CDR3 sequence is CASSIDTGGPGYNEQFF. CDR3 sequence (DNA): TGTGCCAGTAGTATAGATACGGGAGGTCCCGGTTACAATGAGCAGTTCTTC.

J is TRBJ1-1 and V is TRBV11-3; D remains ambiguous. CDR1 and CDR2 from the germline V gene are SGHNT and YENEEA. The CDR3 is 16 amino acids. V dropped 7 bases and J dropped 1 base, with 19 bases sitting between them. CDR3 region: CASTLGAGWENTEAFF. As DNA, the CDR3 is TGTGCCAGCACCCTCGGTGCAGGCTGGGAGAACACTGAAGCTTTCTTT.

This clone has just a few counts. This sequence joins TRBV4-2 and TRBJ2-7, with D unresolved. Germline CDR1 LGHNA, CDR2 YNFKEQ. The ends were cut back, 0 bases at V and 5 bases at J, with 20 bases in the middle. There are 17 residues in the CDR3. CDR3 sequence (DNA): TGTGCCAGCAGCCAAGATAGTCTGGCAACCTTGTACCACGAGCAGTACTTC. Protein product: CASSQDSLATLYHEQYF.

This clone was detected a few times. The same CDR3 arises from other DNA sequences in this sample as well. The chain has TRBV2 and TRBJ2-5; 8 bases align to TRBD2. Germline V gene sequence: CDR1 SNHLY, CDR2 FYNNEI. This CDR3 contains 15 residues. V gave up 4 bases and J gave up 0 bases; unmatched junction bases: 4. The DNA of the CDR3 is TGTGCCAGCAGTGTTTCGGGGGGGTACCAAGAGACCCAGTACTTC. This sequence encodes CASSVSGGYQETQYF.

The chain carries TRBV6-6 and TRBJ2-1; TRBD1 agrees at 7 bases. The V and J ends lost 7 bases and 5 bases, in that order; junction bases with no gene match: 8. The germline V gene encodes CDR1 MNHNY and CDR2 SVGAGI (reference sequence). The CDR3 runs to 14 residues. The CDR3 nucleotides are TGTGCCAGCAATTCCGGGACAGAGAACAATGAGCAGTTCTTC. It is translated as CASNSGTENNEQFF.

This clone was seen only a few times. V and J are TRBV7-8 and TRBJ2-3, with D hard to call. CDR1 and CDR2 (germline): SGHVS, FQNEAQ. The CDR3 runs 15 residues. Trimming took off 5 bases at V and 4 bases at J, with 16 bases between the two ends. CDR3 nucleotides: TGTGCCAGCAGCGTCGTGTCCGGTGATTCAGATACGCAGTATTTT. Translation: CASSVVSGDSDTQYF.

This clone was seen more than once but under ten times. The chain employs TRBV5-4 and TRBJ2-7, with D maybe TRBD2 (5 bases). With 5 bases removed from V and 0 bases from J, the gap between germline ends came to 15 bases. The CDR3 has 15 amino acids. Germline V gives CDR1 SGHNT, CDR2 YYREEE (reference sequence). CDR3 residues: CASRPGKHLSYEQYF. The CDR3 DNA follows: TGTGCCAGCAGGCCGGGGAAGCACCTCTCCTACGAGCAGTACTTC.

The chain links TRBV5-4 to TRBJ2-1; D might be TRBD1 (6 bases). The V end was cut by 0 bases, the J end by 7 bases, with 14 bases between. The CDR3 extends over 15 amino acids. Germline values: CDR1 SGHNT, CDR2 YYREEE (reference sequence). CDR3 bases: TGTGCCAGCAGCTTGGGACAGGCAGGTACGAATGAGCAGTTCTTC. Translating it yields CASSLGQAGTNEQFF.

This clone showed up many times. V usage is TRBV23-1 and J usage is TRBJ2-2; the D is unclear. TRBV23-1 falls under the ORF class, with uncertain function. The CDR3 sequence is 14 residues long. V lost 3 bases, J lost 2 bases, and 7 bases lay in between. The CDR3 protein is CASSHDINTGELFF. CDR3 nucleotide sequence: TGCGCCAGCAGTCATGACATAAACACCGGGGAGCTGTTTTTT.

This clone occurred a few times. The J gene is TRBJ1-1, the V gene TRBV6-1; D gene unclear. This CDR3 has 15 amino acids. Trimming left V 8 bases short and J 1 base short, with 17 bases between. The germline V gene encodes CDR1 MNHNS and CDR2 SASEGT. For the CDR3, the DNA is TGTGCCAGCCTCTCGGGTTCGGCGTCGAACACTGAAGCTTTCTTT. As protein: CASLSGSASNTEAFF.

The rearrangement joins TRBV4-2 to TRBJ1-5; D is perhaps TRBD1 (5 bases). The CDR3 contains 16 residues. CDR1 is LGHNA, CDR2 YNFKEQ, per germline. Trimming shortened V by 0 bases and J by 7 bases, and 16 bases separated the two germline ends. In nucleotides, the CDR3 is TGTGCCAGCAGCCAAGAGCATCAGGGACCACCCCAGCCCCAGCATTTT. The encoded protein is CASSQEHQGPPQPQHF.

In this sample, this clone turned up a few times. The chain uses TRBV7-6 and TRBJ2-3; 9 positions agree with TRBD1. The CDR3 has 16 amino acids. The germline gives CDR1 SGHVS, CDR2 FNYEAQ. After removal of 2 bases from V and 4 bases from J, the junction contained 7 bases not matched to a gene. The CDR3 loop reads CASSLRTGDRSDTQYF. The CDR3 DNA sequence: TGTGCCAGCAGCTTACGGACAGGGGACAGGTCAGATACGCAGTATTTT.

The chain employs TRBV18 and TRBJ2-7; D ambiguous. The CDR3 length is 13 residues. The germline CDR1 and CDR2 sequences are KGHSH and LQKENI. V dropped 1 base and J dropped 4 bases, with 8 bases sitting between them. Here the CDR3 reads CASSPRLSYEQYF. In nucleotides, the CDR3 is TGTGCCAGCTCACCACGTTTATCTTACGAGCAGTACTTC.

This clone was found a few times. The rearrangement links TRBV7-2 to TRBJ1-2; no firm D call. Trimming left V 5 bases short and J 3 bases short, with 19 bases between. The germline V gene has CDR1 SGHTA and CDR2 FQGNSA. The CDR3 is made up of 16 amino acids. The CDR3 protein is CASSATNRAGHYGYTF. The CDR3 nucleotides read TGTGCCAGCAGCGCCACGAATAGGGCCGGCCACTATGGCTACACCTTC.

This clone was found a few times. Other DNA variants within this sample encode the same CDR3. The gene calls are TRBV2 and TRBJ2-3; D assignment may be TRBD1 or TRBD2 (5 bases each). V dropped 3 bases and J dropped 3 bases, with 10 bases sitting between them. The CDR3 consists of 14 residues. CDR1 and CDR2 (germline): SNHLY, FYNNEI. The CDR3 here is CASSEGRGTDTQYF. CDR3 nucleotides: TGTGCCAGCAGTGAGGGACGAGGGACAGATACGCAGTATTTT. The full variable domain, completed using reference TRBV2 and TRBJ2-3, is EPEVTQTPSHQVTQMGQEVILRCVPISNHLYFYWYRQILGQKVEFLVSFYNNEISEKSEIFDDQFSVERPDGSNFTLKIRSTKLEDSAMYFCASSEGRGTDTQYFGPGTRLTVL.

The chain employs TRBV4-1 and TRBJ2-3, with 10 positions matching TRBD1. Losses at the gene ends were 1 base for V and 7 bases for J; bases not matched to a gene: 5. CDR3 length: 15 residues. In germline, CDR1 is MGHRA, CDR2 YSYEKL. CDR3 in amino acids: CASSQVVDRGNTQYF. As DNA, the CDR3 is TGCGCCAGCAGCCAAGTCGTGGACAGGGGGAATACGCAGTATTTT.

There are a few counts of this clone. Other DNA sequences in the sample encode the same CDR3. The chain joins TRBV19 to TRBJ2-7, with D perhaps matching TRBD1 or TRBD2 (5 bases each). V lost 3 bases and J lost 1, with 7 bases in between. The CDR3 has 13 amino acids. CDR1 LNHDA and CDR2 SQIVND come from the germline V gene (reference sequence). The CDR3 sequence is CASSIGASYEQYF. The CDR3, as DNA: TGTGCCAGTAGTATCGGGGCTTCCTACGAGCAGTACTTC.

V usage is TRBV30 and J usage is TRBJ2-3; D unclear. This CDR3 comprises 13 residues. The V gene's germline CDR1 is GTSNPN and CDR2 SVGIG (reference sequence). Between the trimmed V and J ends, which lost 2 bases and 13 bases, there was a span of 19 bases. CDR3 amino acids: CAWSPPSQLSKYF. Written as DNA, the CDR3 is TGTGCCTGGAGTCCGCCCTCACAGTTGTCGAAGTATTTT.

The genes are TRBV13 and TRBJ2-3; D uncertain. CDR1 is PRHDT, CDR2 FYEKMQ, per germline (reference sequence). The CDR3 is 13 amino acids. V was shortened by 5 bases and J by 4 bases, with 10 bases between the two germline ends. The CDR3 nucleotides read TGTGCCAGCAGCGTGACCCGGGCAGATACGCAGTATTTT. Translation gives CASSVTRADTQYF.

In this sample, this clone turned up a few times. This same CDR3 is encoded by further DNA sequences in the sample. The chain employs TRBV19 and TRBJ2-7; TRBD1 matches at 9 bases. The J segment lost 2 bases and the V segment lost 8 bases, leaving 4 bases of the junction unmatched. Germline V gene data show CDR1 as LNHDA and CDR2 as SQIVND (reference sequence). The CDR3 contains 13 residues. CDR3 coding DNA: TGTGCCAGTCGGGGGACAGGGACCTACGAGCAGTACTTC. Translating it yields CASRGTGTYEQYF.

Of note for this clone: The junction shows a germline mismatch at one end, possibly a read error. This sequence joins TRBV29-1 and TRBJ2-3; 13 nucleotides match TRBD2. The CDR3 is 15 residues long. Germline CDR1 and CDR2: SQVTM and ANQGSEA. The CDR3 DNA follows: TGCGGCGTCACGACTAGCGGGGGGTACATGCAAACGCAGTATTTT. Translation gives CGVTTSGGYMQTQYF.

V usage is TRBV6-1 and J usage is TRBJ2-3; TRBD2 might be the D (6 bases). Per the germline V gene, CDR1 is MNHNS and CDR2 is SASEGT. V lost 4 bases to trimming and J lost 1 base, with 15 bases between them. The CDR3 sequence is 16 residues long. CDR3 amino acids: CASSGGTAAGTDTQYF. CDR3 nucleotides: TGTGCCAGCAGTGGCGGGACCGCGGCTGGCACAGATACGCAGTATTTT.